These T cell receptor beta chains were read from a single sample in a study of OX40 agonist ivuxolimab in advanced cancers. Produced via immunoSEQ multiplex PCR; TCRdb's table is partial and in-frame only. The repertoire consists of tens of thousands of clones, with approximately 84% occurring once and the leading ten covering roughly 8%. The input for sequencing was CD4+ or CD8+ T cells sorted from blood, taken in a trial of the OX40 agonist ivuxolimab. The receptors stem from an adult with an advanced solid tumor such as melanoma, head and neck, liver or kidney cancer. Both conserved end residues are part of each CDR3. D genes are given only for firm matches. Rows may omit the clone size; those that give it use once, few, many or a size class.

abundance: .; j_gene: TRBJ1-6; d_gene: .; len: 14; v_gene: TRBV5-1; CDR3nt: TGCGCCAGCAGCCTGGACCTGGGAGGGTCACCCCTCCACTTT; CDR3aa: CASSLDLGGSPLHF
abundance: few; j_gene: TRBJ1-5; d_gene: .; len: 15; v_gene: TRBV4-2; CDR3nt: TGTGCCAGCAGCTTACAACCTTATAGCAATCAGCCCCAGCATTTT; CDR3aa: CASSLQPYSNQPQHF
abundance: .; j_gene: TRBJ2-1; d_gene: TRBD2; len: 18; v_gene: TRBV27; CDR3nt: TGTGCCAGCAGTAAATACCGACTAGCGGGAGGGCCTGAGAATGAGCAGTTCTTC; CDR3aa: CASSKYRLAGGPENEQFF
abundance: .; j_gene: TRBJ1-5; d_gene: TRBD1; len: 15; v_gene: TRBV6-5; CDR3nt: TGTGCCAGCAGTTACCTAAGGGGGCTCAATCAGCCCCAGCATTTT; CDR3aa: CASSYLRGLNQPQHF
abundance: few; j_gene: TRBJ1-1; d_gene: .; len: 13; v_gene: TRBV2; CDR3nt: TGTGCCAGCAGTTATCCCCCGAGAGCTGAAGCTTTCTTT; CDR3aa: CASSYPPRAEAFF
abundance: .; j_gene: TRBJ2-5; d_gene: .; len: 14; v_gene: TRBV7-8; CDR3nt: TGTGCCAGCAGCCAACGGGGGCCACTTGAGACCCAGTACTTC; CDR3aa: CASSQRGPLETQYF
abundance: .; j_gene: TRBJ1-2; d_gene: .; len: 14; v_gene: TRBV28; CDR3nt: TGTGCCAGCAGACCCGGGACGTATAACTATGGCTACACCTTC; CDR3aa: CASRPGTYNYGYTF
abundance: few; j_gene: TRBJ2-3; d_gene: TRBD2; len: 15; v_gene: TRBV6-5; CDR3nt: TGTGCCAGCAGTTACGGAGCGGGAGGGCCCCATCCGCAGTATTTT; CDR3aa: CASSYGAGGPHPQYF
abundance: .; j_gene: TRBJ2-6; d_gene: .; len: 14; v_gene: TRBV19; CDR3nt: TGTGCCAGCGCAGGGGAGACTGGGGCCAACGTCCTGACTTTC; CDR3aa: CASAGETGANVLTF
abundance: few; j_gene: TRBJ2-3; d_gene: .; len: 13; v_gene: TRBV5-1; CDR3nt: TGCGCCAGCAGCTTGGAGTCCACAGATACGCAGTATTTT; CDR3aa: CASSLESTDTQYF
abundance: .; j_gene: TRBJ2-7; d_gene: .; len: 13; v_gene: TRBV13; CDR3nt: TGTGCCAGCAGCCTAGGGCTCTCCTACGAGCAGTACTTC; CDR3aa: CASSLGLSYEQYF
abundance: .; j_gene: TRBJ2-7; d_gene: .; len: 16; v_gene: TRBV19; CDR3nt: TGTGCCAGTAGTAGTCTCGGCAGGAATTTAACCTACGAGCAGTACTTC; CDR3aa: CASSSLGRNLTYEQYF
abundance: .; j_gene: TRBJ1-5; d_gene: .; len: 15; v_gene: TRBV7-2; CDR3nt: TGTGCCAGCAGCTTAGTATCAGTGAGCAATCAGCCCCAGCATTTT; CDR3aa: CASSLVSVSNQPQHF
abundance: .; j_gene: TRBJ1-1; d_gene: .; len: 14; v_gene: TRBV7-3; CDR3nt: TGTGCCAGCAGCTTAACAGGGTCTGGAACTGAAGCTTTCTTT; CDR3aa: CASSLTGSGTEAFF
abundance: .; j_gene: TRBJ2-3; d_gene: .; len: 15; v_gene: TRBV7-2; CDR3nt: TGTGCCAGCAGCTTACTCGGGTTTAACACAGATACGCAGTATTTT; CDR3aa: CASSLLGFNTDTQYF
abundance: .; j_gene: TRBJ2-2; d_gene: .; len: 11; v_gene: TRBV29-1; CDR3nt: TGCAGCGCAGGGTCCACCGGGGAGCTGTTTTTT; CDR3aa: CSAGSTGELFF
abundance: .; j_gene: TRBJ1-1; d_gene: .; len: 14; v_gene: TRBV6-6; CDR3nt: TGTGCCAGCGGGCGGGCCGCGATGAACACTGAAGCTTTCTTT; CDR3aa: CASGRAAMNTEAFF
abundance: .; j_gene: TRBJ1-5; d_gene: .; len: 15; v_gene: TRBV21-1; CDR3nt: TGTGCCAGCAGCAAAGTTTCAGGACATGGTCAGCCCCAGCATTTT; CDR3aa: CASSKVSGHGQPQHF
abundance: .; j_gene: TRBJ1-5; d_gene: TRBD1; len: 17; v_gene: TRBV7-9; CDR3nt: TGTGCCAGCAGCTCCGGGACAGGAGCTCGGGGCAATCAGCCCCAGCATTTT; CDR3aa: CASSSGTGARGNQPQHF
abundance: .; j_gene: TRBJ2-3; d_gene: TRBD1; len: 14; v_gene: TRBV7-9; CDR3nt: TGTGCCAGCTTGGGGACAGGTTCCACAGATACGCAGTATTTT; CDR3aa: CASLGTGSTDTQYF
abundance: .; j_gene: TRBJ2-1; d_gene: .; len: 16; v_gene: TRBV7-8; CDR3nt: TGTGCCAGCAGCCCCGGGACGGTTAGCTCCTACAATGAGCAGTTCTTC; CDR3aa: CASSPGTVSSYNEQFF
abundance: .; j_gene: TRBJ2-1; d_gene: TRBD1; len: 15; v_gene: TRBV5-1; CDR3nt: TGCGCCAGCAGCTTGGATACAGGGGGCCCCAATGAGCAGTTCTTC; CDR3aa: CASSLDTGGPNEQFF
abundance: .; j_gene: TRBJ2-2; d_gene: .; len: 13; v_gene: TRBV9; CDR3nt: TGTGCCAGCAGCGTAGTAGACACCGGGGAGCTGTTTTTT; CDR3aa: CASSVVDTGELFF
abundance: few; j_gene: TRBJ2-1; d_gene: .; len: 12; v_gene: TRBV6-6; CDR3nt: TGTGCCAGCAGTTACTCAGGGGTCGAGCAGTTCTTC; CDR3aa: CASSYSGVEQFF
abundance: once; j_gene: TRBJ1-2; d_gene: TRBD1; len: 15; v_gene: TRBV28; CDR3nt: TGTGCCAGTAAGATGCCGGGACAGGGTACCTATGGCTACACCTTC; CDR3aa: CASKMPGQGTYGYTF
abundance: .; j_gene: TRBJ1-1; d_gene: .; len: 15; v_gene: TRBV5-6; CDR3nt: TGTGCCAGCAGCTTGGCGGGGGGGATGAACACTGAAGCTTTCTTT; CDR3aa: CASSLAGGMNTEAFF
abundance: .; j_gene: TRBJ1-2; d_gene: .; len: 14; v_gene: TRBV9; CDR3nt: TGTGCCAGCAGCTTACTGACTGATAGCACTCTACTAGTCTTC; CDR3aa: CASSLLTDSTLLVF
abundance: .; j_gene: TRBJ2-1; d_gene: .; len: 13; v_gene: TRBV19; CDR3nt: TGTGCCAGTAGTATAGGGGCTAGCCGAAAGAGGTTCTTC; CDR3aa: CASSIGASRKRFF
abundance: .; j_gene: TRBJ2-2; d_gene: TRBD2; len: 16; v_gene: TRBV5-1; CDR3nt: TGCGCCAGCAGCTTTCTAGCGGGGGGGAACACCGGGGAGCTGTTTTTT; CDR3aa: CASSFLAGGNTGELFF
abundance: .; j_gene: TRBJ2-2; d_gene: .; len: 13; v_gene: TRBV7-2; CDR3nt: TGTGCCAGCAAGTTGCGGGTGACCGGGGAGCTGTTTTTT; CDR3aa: CASKLRVTGELFF
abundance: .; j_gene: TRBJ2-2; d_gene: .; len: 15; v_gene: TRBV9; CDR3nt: TGTGCCAGCAGCGTAGGTCCAGAGAGCACCGGGGAGCTGTTTTTT; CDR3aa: CASSVGPESTGELFF
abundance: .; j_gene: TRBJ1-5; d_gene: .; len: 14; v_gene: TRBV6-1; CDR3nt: TGTGCCAGCAGTGTTGACATGGTTGATCAGCCCCAGCATTTT; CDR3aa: CASSVDMVDQPQHF
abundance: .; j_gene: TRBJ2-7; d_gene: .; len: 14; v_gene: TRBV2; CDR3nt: TGTGCCAGCAGTGTATACCCACTATCCTACGAGCAGTACTTC; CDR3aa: CASSVYPLSYEQYF
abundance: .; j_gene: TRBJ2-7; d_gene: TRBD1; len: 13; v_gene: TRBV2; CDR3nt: TGTGCCAGCAGTCACAGGGGGCTCTACGAGCAGTACTTC; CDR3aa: CASSHRGLYEQYF
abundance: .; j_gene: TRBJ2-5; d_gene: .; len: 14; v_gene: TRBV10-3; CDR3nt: TGTGCCATCAGTGAGTGGCTAGGGTCCGAGACCCAGTACTTC; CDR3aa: CAISEWLGSETQYF
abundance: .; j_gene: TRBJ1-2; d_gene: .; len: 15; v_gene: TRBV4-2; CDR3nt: TGTGCCAGCAGCTACGTCCGAAACAGGGTCTATGGCTACACCTTC; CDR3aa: CASSYVRNRVYGYTF
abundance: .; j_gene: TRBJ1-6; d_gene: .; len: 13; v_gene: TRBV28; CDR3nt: TGTGCCAGCAGGGATCGTCTAAGTTCACCCCTCCACTTT; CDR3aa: CASRDRLSSPLHF
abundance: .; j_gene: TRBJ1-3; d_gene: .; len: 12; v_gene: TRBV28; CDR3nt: TGTGCCAGTGAGAATGCAGGAAACACCATATATTTT; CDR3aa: CASENAGNTIYF
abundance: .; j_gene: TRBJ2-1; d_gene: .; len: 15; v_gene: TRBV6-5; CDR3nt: TGTGCCAGCAGTTTAGCGGATCCCTCCTACAATGAGCAGTTCTTC; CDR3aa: CASSLADPSYNEQFF
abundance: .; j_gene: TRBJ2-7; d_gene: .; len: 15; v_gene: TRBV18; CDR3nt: TGTGCCAGCTCACCTTCGGCCGCTGGACCCTACGAGCAGTACTTC; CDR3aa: CASSPSAAGPYEQYF
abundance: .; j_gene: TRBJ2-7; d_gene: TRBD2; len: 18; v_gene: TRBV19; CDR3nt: TGTGCCAGTAGTATACGGACTAGCGGGAGGGCCAATCCCTACGAGCAGTACTTC; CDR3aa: CASSIRTSGRANPYEQYF
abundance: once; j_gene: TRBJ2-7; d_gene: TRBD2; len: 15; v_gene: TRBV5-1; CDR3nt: TGCGCCAGCAGCTTGATGCCTAGCGGGGTCGGCGAGCAGTACTTC; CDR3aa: CASSLMPSGVGEQYF
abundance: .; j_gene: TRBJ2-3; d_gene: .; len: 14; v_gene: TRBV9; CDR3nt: TGTGCCAGCAGCCAAAAGACCGTCACAGATACGCAGTATTTT; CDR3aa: CASSQKTVTDTQYF
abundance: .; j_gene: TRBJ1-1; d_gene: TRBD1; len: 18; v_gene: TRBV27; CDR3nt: TGTGCCAGCAGTTTCGCCAGGACAGGGTTAGATGACCGCACTGAAGCTTTCTTT; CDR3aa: CASSFARTGLDDRTEAFF
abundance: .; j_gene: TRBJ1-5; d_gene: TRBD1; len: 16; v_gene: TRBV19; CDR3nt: TGTGCCAGTAGTAGGATGGACAGGGGGAGGAATCAGCCCCAGCATTTT; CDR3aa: CASSRMDRGRNQPQHF
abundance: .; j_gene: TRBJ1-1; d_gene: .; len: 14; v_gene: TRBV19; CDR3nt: TGTGCCAGTACCGAACCAACTGGGTACACTGAAGCTTTCTTT; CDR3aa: CASTEPTGYTEAFF
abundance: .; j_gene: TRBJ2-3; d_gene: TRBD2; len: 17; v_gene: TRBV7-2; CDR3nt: TGTGCCAGCCGTAGAGGCACTAGCGGGGGGAGGACAGATACGCAGTATTTT; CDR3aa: CASRRGTSGGRTDTQYF
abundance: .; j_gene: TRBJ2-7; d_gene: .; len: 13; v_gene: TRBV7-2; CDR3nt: TGTGCCAGCAGCTTGGGACGGACCTACGAGCAGTACTTC; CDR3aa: CASSLGRTYEQYF
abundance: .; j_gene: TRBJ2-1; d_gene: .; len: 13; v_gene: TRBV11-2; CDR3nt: TGTGCCAGCAGCTGGTCTCACGGGAATGAGCAGTTCTTC; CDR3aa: CASSWSHGNEQFF
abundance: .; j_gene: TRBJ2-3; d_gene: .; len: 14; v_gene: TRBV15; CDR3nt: TGTGCCACCAGCAGAGATCCAGGGACAGATACGCAGTATTTT; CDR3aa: CATSRDPGTDTQYF